These 10 T cell receptor beta chains originate from one sample sequenced in a study of cytomegalovirus exposure and HLA in healthy donors. The PCR contained 60 Vbeta and 13 Jbeta primers. Using immunoSEQ multiplex PCR, the repertoire was profiled, and TCRdb retains in-frame clones only, with some absent. Of almost 65,000 clones listed, around four fifths are singletons. The source material was PBMCs. These receptors all come from a male donor in good health and CMV-seropositive.

This clone has a single count. The V and J genes are TRBV4-3 and TRBJ2-7; D uncertain. The CDR3 consists of 14 residues. Trimming pared 0 bases from V and 5 bases from J, leaving 11 bases between. Germline-derived CDR1 and CDR2 are LGHNA and YSLEER. The CDR3 sequence is CASSQDEQSHEQYF. CDR3 DNA: TGCGCCAGCAGCCAAGATGAACAGTCCCACGAGCAGTACTTC.

The chain is built from TRBV7-9 and TRBJ2-5; weak D call: TRBD2 (5 bases). The CDR3 runs to 15 residues. V was pared by 1 base and J by 4 bases, with 13 bases between. Germline V gene sequence: CDR1 SEHNR, CDR2 FQNEAQ (reference sequence). The CDR3 DNA reads TGTGCCAGCAGCTTAGGGCTAGGGAGTAGAGAGACCCAGTACTTC. Its translation is CASSLGLGSRETQYF. The whole variable domain, remainder taken from reference TRBV7-9 and TRBJ2-5, is DTGVSQNPRHKITKRGQNVTFRCDPISEHNRLYWYRQTLGQGPEFLTYFQNEAQLEKSRLLSDRFSAERPKGSFSTLEIQRTEQGDSAMYLCASSLGLGSRETQYFGPGTRLLVL.

V usage is TRBV30 and J usage is TRBJ2-7; D is possibly TRBD1 (5 bases). Germline V CDR1 and CDR2: GTSNPN, SVGIG (reference sequence). V was cut by 5 bases and J by 2 bases, with 13 bases left in between. This CDR3 contains 13 residues. CDR3 loop: CAWESRATYEQYF. The DNA of the CDR3 is TGTGCCTGGGAATCCAGGGCGACCTACGAGCAGTACTTC.

V and J are TRBV6-4 and TRBJ2-3, with 10 bases lining up with TRBD2. V shed 0 bases and J 1 base; nucleotides not matched to a gene: 1. The CDR3 spans 16 residues. CDR1 MRHNA and CDR2 SNTAGT come from the germline V gene. The DNA of the CDR3 is TGTGCCAGCAGTGACTCGAGCGGGGGGGGCACAGATACGCAGTATTTT. Its translation is CASSDSSGGGTDTQYF.

This chain uses TRBV6-5 with TRBJ2-5; TRBD1 agrees at 10 bases. Losses at the gene ends were 2 bases for V and 4 bases for J; bases not matched to a gene: 4. The length of the CDR3 is 15 residues. Germline V gives CDR1 MNHEY, CDR2 SVGAGI. CDR3 sequence: CASSYDRGLPETQYF. The CDR3 coding sequence is TGTGCCAGCAGTTACGACAGGGGGCTCCCAGAGACCCAGTACTTC.

The chain combines TRBV7-6 with TRBJ1-1, with D maybe TRBD1 (6 bases). Germline values: CDR1 SGHVS, CDR2 FNYEAQ. The CDR3 covers 14 residues. Between the trimmed V and J ends, which lost 5 bases and 3 bases, there was a span of 13 bases. The CDR3, as DNA: TGTGCCAGCAGCAATTTAGGGGGGGACACTGAAGCTTTCTTT. The encoded protein is CASSNLGGDTEAFF.

The rearrangement uses TRBV6-5 and TRBJ1-2; 7 positions match TRBD1. After removal of 1 base from V and 5 bases from J, the junction contained 7 bases not matched to a gene. From germline, CDR1 is MNHEY and CDR2 SVGAGI. This CDR3 has 15 amino acids. Written as DNA, the CDR3 is TGTGCCAGCAGTTACTTAACAGGGGACGGGTATGGCTACACCTTC. Translating it yields CASSYLTGDGYGYTF.

The chain employs TRBV7-6 and TRBJ1-2; the D gene is possibly TRBD1 (6 bases). There are 15 residues in the CDR3. V lost 0 bases to trimming and J lost 3 bases, with 11 bases between them. Germline V gives CDR1 SGHVS, CDR2 FNYEAQ. The CDR3 DNA is TGTGCCAGCAGCTTAGCTTGGGGGCTCTACTATGGCTACACCTTC. Protein sequence: CASSLAWGLYYGYTF. The whole variable domain, remainder taken from reference TRBV7-6 and TRBJ1-2, is GAGVSQSPRYKVTKRGQDVALRCDPISGHVSLYWYRQALGQGPEFLTYFNYEAQQDKSGLPNDRFSAERPEGSISTLTIQRTEQRDSAMYRCASSLAWGLYYGYTFGSGTRLTVV.

This clone was recorded once. The rearrangement links TRBV7-8 to TRBJ2-2; TRBD2 aligns across 8 bases. J lost 0 bases, V lost 2 bases, and 20 bases had no gene match. The CDR3 has 22 residues. Per the germline V gene, CDR1 is SGHVS and CDR2 is FQNEAQ. In DNA form, the CDR3 reads TGTGCCAGCAGCTTAATGGTACGGTACGAGCGGGGGCACTCTCCGAACACCGGGGAGCTGTTTTTT. Its translation: CASSLMVRYERGHSPNTGELFF.

The CDR3 spells CASRNTGVNYGYTF. The CDR3, as DNA: TGTGCCAGCCGGAATACAGGGGTTAACTATGGCTACACCTTC. The chain couples TRBV6-6 to TRBJ1-2; 7 nucleotides align to TRBD1. The CDR3 extends over 14 amino acids. Germline V lookup: CDR1 MNHNY, CDR2 SVGAGI (reference sequence). The V segment lost 8 bases and the J segment 1 base; nucleotides outside the gene matches: 7.